A single T cell receptor (beta chain) is shown here with its context. This clonotype has more than one count but fewer than ten. Its antigen target is currently unknown. No clone much larger than this one lies a single base away; base qualities are absent. The method behind the library was 5' RACE. The sample was run on an Illumina HiSeq 2500. A second PCR of about 7 to 12 cycles was performed with a sample-barcoded 5' primer and a J-beta primer mix. A template-switch 5' adaptor carrying 12 random nucleotides introduced a unique molecular identifier onto each TCR beta cDNA molecule. Each sample yielded at least 2.5 million CDR3-containing paired-end reads. The Mint cDNA synthesis kit, primed by a TRBC-specific oligonucleotide, was used to synthesize first-strand cDNA from all RNA. After uracil-DNA glycosylase treatment, a first 18-cycle PCR used universal primers M1SS and BC2_uni_R on all cDNA. The study's processing was this. For normalization, 1 million high-quality reads were randomly selected from each sample, with every read carrying a distinct molecular identifier. Instead of being binned into consensus sequences, reads with shared molecular identifiers were discarded. MiTCR, with a Q25 quality threshold and the strictest error-elimination algorithm, was used for CDR3 identification, clonotype clustering and error correction. A nonparametric unseen species model with Euler transformation was used to estimate lower-bound total TCR beta diversity. The public reads were reanalyzed by TCRdb: fastp trimming at Q25, MiXCR alignment, in-frame beta chains only. Each entry merges the rows of one CDR3 protein and shows their most common DNA and genes. The V and J calls, along with clone size, are taken from TCRdb and not from the paper's own processing. The sample yields about 1,600,000 distinct CDR3 sequences; 35% to 45% were counted once. Together, the top ten hold around 8% of the sample.

The sample belongs to a study of blood T cells in healthy people across ages (dated by TCRdb to the mid-2010s). For the study in its entirety: Template switching captured roughly one uniquely barcoded TCR beta cDNA molecule per two T cells in model experiments. The study measured age-related changes in TCR beta repertoire diversity using deep sequencing normalized with unique cDNA molecular identifiers. Four age groups were formed from the donors: young (average 16 years), middle-aged (approximately 41), aged (approximately 60) and long-lived (roughly 88). To avoid experimental bias, donors of different ages were randomly spread across the sequencing lanes. The study analyzed two additional independent replicas of 1 million unique cDNA reads from the same blood draw for two donors, one aged 18 to 30 and one aged 80 or older.

From the germline V gene, CDR1 is ENHRY and CDR2 is SYGVKD. Reading from cysteine to phenylalanine, the CDR3 counts 13 amino acids. CDR3 DNA is the only sequence kept; it has 39 bases, read in frame from the first base. V and J are truncated by 3 bases and 7 bases respectively, leaving an intervening sequence of 10 bases. Overall study results and their limits: Since profiling was done on bulk unsorted PBMCs, naive and antigen-experienced compartments could not be conclusively compared. The long-lived group showed more naive CD4+ T cells, fewer expanded clones and increased TCR diversity than the aged group, suggesting age selection. Estimates of total diversity based on one million sequenced T cells were considered lower bounds and underestimates. Observed TCR beta diversity per million T cells fell roughly linearly with age, and a significant reduction was already apparent by age around 40. There was a strong correlation between observed TCR beta diversity and the percentage of naive T cells measured by flow cytometry. The CMV infection status of donors was not known, potentially confounding age-related changes in expanded clonotypes.

The roughly 39 donors, aged about 6 to 95 years, were systemically healthy Caucasian individuals from Russia. Each donor gave around 9.8 milliliters of peripheral blood, collected into EDTA-treated Vacutainer tubes. Ficoll-Paque density-gradient centrifugation was used to isolate PBMCs, with at least 6 million obtained per sample. Total RNA was extracted from PBMCs with Trizol reagent, with at least 6 micrograms obtained per sample. For every donor, flow cytometry on a PBMC aliquot measured the percentage of naive CD45RAhigh/CD27high T cells. The sequence was obtained from a woman aged 18-29 years in good health. Sequenced sample: blood. This receptor chain uses TRBV10-3 and TRBJ2-1; the D gene lacks a confident call. The CDR3: CAISDGLTNEQFF. In nucleotides, the sequence is TGTGCCATCAGTGACGGGCTTACGAATGAGCAGTTCTTC.